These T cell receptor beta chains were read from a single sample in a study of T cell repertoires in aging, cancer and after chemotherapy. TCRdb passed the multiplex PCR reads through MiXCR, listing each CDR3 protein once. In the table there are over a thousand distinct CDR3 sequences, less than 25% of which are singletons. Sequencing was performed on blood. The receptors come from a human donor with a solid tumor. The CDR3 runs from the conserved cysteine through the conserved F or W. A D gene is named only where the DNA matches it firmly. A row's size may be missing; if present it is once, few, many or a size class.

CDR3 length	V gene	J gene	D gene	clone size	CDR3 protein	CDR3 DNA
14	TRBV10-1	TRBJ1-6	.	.	CASRADSENSPLHF	TGCGCCAGCAGAGCGGACTCAGAAAATTCACCCCTCCACTTT
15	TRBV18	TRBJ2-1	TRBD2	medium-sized	CASSRLAGEWNEQFF	TGTGCCAGCTCAAGACTAGCGGGAGAATGGAATGAGCAGTTCTTC
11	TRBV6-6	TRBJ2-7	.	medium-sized	CASRTPLEQYF	TGTGCCAGCAGAACCCCACTGGAGCAGTACTTC
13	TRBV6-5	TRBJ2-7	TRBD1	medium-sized	CASRRTGPYEQYF	TGTGCCAGCCGGAGGACAGGGCCCTACGAGCAGTACTTC
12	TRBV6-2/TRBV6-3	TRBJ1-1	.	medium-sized	CASSQTGTEAFF	TGTGCCAGCAGTCAAACCGGGACTGAAGCTTTCTTT
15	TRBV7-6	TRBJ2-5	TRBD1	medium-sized	CASSLAFGTEETQYF	TGTGCCAGCAGCTTAGCTTTTGGGACAGAAGAGACCCAGTACTTC
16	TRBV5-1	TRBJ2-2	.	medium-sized	CASSLRPRLNTGELFF	TGCGCCAGCAGCTTGCGGCCGCGGCTGAACACCGGGGAGCTGTTTTTT
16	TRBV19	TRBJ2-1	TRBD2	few	CASSISSGTKYNEQFF	TGTGCCAGTAGTATATCTAGCGGGACGAAATACAATGAGCAGTTCTTC
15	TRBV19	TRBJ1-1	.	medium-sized	CASKNLMGMNTEAFF	TGTGCCAGTAAGAACCTAATGGGGATGAACACTGAAGCTTTCTTT
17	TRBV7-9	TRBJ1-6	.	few	CASSPRGGGAGLMPLHF	TGTGCCAGCAGCCCTAGGGGGGGGGGCGCAGGACTCATGCCCCTCCACTTT
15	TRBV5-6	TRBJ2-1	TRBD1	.	CASSFGTGQGNEQFF	TGTGCCAGCAGCTTCGGGACAGGGCAGGGCAATGAGCAGTTCTTC
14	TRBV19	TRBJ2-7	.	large	CASSSRPDAYEQYF	TGTGCCAGTAGTTCAAGACCCGACGCCTACGAGCAGTACTTC
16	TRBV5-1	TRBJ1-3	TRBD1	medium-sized	CASSSDGDRVGNTIYF	TGCGCCAGCAGTTCGGACGGGGACAGGGTTGGAAACACCATATATTTT
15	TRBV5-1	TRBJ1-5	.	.	CASSLGQGPHQPQHF	TGCGCCAGCAGCTTGGGTCAGGGGCCACATCAGCCCCAGCATTTT
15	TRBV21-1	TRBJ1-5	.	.	CASNPRTGGNQPQHF	TGTGCCAGCAACCCTCGGACAGGGGGCAATCAGCCCCAGCATTTT
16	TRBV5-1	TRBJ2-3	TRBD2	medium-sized	CASSLSAGGNTDTQYF	TGCGCCAGCAGCTTGAGTGCGGGAGGGAACACAGATACGCAGTATTTT
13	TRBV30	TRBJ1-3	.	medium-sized	CASGRGGGNTIYF	TGTGCCTCCGGCAGGGGCGGTGGAAACACCATATATTTT
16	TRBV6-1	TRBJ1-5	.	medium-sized	CASSGGTVYSNQPQHF	TGTGCCAGCAGTGGTGGGACGGTCTACAGCAATCAGCCCCAGCATTTT
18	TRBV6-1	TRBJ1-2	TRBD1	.	CASSGRGRQGPFNYNYTF	TGTGCCAGCAGTGGGCGCGGGAGACAGGGACCATTTAACTATAACTACACCTTC
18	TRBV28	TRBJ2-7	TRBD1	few	CASRSTGNLILGRYEQYF	TGTGCCAGCAGGTCGACAGGGAATTTAATATTGGGCCGGTACGAGCAGTACTTC
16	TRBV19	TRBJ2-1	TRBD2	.	CASSIATSGFTNEQFF	TGTGCCAGTAGTATCGCGACTAGCGGCTTTACAAATGAGCAGTTCTTC
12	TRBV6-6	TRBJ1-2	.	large	CASSYESYGYTF	TGTGCCAGCAGTTACGAAAGCTATGGCTACACCTTC
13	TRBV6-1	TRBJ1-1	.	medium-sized	CASSDLRDTEAFF	TGTGCCAGCAGTGACCTCAGGGACACTGAAGCTTTCTTT
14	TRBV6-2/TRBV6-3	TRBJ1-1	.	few	CASRLDTSNTEAFF	TGTGCCAGCAGATTGGACACCTCGAACACTGAAGCTTTCTTT
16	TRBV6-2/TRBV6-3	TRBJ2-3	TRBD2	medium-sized	CASRPNFGRAGDTQYF	TGTGCCAGCAGACCAAACTTCGGGAGGGCTGGAGATACGCAGTATTTT
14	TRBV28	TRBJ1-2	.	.	CASSSSPLNYGYTF	TGTGCCAGCAGTTCCTCACCCTTGAACTATGGCTACACCTTC
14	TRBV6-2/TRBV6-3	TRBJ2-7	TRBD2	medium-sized	CASSAGTSGYEQYF	TGTGCCAGCAGTGCCGGGACTAGCGGCTACGAGCAGTACTTC
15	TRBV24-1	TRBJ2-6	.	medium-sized	CATSDGYSGANVLTF	TGTGCCACCAGTGATGGATACTCTGGGGCCAACGTCCTGACTTTC
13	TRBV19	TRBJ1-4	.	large	CASSLTGVEKLFF	TGTGCCAGTAGTTTAACTGGAGTCGAAAAACTGTTTTTT
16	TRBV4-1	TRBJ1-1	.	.	CASSQVDMGFRLEAFF	TGCGCCAGCAGCCAAGTCGATATGGGGTTTAGACTTGAAGCTTTCTTT
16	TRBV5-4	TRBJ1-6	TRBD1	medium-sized	CASSLEPGQGASPLHF	TGTGCCAGCAGCTTGGAACCGGGACAGGGGGCTTCACCCCTCCACTTT
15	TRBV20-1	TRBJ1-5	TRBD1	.	CSARRDRNNNQPQHF	TGCAGTGCTAGAAGGGACAGGAATAACAATCAGCCCCAGCATTTT
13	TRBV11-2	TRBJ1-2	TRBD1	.	CASSLDRDDGYTF	TGTGCCAGCAGTCTCGACAGGGATGATGGCTACACCTTC
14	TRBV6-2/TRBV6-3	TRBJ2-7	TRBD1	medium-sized	CASSEHRGSDEQYF	TGTGCCAGCAGTGAGCACAGGGGGAGCGACGAGCAGTACTTC
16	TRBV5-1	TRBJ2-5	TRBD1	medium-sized	CASSAHRGLHQETQYF	TGCGCCAGCAGCGCCCACAGGGGGCTTCACCAAGAGACCCAGTACTTC
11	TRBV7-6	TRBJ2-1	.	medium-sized	CASSSANEQFF	TGTGCCAGCAGCTCGGCAAATGAGCAGTTCTTC
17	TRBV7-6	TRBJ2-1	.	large	CASSPEGAGSSYNEQFF	TGTGCCAGCAGCCCCGAAGGTGCGGGGAGCTCCTACAATGAGCAGTTCTTC
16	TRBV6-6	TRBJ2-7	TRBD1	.	CASSLSGTGTTREQYF	TGTGCCAGCAGCTTAAGTGGGACAGGGACTACGCGGGAGCAGTACTTC
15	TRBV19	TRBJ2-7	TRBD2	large	CASSIATSGIYEQYF	TGTGCCAGTAGTATCGCGACTAGCGGGATCTACGAGCAGTACTTC
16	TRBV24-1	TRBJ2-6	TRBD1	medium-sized	CATSTTGEAGANVLTF	TGTGCCACCAGTACAACAGGGGAAGCCGGGGCCAACGTCCTGACTTTC
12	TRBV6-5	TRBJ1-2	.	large	CASRGIYYGYTF	TGTGCCAGCAGGGGCATTTACTATGGCTACACCTTC